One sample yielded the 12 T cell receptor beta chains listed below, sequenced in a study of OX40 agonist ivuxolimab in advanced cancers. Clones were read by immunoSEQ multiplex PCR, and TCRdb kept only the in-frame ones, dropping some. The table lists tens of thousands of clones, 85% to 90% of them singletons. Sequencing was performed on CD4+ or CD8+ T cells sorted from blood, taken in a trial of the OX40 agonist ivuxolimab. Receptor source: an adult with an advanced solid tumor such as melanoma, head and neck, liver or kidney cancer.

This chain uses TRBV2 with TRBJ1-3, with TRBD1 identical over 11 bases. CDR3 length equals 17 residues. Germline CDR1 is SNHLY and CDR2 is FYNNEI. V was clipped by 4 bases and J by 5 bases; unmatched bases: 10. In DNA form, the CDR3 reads TGTGCCAGCAGTGCCAATCTGGGGACAGGGGGAAGAAACACCATATATTTT. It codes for CASSANLGTGGRNTIYF.

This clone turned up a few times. For the CDR3, the DNA is TGTGCCAGTAGTAGCCGGACAGTATCGAATCAGCCCCAGCATTTT. This sequence encodes CASSSRTVSNQPQHF. This chain links TRBV19 with TRBJ1-5; D might be TRBD1 (6 bases). Germline CDR1 reads LNHDA; CDR2 reads SQIVND (reference sequence). CDR3 size: 15 residues. V lost 4 bases to trimming and J lost 4 bases, with 14 bases between them.

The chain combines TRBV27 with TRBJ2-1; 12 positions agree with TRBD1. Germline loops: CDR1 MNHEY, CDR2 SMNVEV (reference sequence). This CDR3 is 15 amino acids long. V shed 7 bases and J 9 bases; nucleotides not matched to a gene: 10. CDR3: CASTIPGTGGTEQFF. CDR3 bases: TGTGCCAGCACCATCCCCGGGACAGGGGGCACTGAGCAGTTCTTC.

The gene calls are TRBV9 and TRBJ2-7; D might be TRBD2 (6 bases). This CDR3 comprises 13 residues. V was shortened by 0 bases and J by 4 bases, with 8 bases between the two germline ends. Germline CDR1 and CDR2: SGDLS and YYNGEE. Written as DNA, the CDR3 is TGTGCCAGCAGCGTAGACGGGAGATACGAGCAGTACTTC. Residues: CASSVDGRYEQYF.

The CDR3 DNA is TGTGCCAGCGACCGAGGGATATTGGGCTACACCTTC. Its translation is CASDRGILGYTF. V is TRBV7-9 and J is TRBJ1-2; no clear D gene. V lost 8 bases, J lost 8 bases, and 15 bases lay in between. The CDR3 totals 12 residues. Germline V gene lookup returns CDR1 SEHNR and CDR2 FQNEAQ (reference sequence).

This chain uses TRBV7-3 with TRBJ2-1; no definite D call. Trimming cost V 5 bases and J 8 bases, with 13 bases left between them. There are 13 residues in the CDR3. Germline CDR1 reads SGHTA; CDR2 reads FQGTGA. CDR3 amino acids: CASSPSVLHEQFF. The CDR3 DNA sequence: TGTGCCAGCAGCCCCTCAGTGCTACATGAGCAGTTCTTC.

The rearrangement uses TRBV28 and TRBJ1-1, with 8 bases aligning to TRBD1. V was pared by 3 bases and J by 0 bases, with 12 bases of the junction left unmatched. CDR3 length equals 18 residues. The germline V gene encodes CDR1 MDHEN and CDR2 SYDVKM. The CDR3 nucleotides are TGTGCCAGCAGTTTTTTATTCGTTACAGGGGGAATGAACACTGAAGCTTTCTTT. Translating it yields CASSFLFVTGGMNTEAFF.

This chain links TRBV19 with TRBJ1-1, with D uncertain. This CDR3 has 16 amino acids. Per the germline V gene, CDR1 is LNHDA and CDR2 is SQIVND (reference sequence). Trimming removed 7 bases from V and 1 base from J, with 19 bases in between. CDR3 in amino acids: CASTPGVWKSNTEAFF. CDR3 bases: TGTGCCAGTACCCCCGGGGTGTGGAAGTCGAACACTGAAGCTTTCTTT.

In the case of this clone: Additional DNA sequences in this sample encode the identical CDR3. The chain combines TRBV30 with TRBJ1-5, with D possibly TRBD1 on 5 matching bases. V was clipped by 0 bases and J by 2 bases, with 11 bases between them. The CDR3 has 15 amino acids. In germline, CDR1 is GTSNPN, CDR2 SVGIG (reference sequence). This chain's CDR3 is CAWSVLGQGNQPQHF. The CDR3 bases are TGTGCCTGGAGTGTACTGGGGCAGGGCAATCAGCCCCAGCATTTT. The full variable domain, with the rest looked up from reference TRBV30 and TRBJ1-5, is SQTIHQWPATLVQPVGSPLSLECTVEGTSNPNLYWYRQAAGRGLQLLFYSVGIGQISSEVPQNLSASRPQDRQFILSSKKLLLSDSGFYLCAWSVLGQGNQPQHFGDGTRLSIL.

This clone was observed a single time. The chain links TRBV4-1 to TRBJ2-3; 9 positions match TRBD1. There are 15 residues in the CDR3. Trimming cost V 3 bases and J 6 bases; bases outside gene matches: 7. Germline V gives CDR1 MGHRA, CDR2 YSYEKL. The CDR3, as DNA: TGCGCCAGCAGCCACGGGGACAGGGTAGCGGATACGCAGTATTTT. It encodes CASSHGDRVADTQYF.

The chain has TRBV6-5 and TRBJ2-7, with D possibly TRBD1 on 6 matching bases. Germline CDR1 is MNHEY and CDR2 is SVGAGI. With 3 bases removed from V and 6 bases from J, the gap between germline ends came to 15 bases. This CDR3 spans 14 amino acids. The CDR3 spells CASSYRDKRGEQYF. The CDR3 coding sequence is TGTGCCAGCAGTTATAGGGACAAGAGAGGCGAGCAGTACTTC.

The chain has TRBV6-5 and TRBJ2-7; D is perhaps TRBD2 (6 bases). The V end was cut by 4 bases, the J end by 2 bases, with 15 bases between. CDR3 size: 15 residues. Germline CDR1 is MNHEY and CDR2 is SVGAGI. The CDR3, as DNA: TGTGCCAGCAGTTCCCCTGGACTACCCGCCTACGAGCAGTACTTC. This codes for CASSSPGLPAYEQYF.